This T cell receptor (beta chain) was identified in a study of CD8 T cells in Susac syndrome. Reverse transcription used roughly 0.5 to 1 ug RNA and random hexamers. The TCR beta CDR3 was amplified by immunoSEQ multiplex PCR across 54 Vbeta, 13 Jbeta. TCRdb re-analysed the immunoSEQ multiplex PCR reads in MiXCR, keeping a single row per CDR3 protein. The data hold around 130,000 distinct CDR3 sequences, with 85% to 95% observed a single time. The multiple sclerosis controls were treatment-naive patients, and their relapsing-remitting disease was stable or active. The authors negatively isolated CD8+ and CD4+ T cells and FACS-enriched TEMRA cells. CDR1 is DFQATT and CDR2 is SNEGSKA in the germline V gene (reference sequence). The CDR3 spans 14 residues. Trimming took 4 bases from V and 1 from J; bases not matched to a gene: 2.

This TCR was recovered from a human donor with multiple sclerosis. Sequenced input: CD4+ T cells from PBMCs. The chain combines TRBV20-1 with TRBJ2-4; TRBD2 aligns across 9 bases. CDR3 in amino acids: CSATTSGAKNIQYF. The CDR3 region has the DNA TGCAGTGCTACTACTAGCGGGGCCAAAAACATTCAGTACTTC.